Listed here are 5 T cell receptor beta chains from one sample, sequenced in a study of T cell responses to AZD1222 COVID-19 vaccine. Profiling relied on immunoSEQ multiplex PCR, and the TCRdb table lists in-frame clones only, not all of them. The sample has 100,000 to 120,000 clones; just over 85% are singletons. The sequencing here drew on peripheral blood, taken on day 0 of AZD1222 vaccination. The receptors shown here come from an adult in good health.

The chain employs TRBV28 and TRBJ1-4; 7 bases are shared with TRBD1. The CDR3 contains 15 residues. The germline V gene has CDR1 MDHEN and CDR2 SYDVKM. J gave up 5 bases and V 5 bases, and 8 bases lay outside the gene matches. The CDR3 DNA is TGTGCCAGCAGTCAGGGGGGATCCAAGAATGAAAAACTGTTTTTT. It is translated as CASSQGGSKNEKLFF. The full variable domain, completed using reference TRBV28 and TRBJ1-4, is DVKVTQSSRYLVKRTGEKVFLECVQDMDHENMFWYRQDPGLGLRLIYFSYDVKMKEKGDIPEGYSVSREKKERFSLILESASTNQTSMYLCASSQGGSKNEKLFFGSGTQLSVL.

This chain connects TRBV30 to TRBJ1-2, with 11 positions matching TRBD1. The germline gives CDR1 GTSNPN, CDR2 SVGIG (reference sequence). The CDR3 runs 15 residues. V lost 3 bases and J lost 4; bases outside the gene matches: 7. CDR3 in amino acids: CAWSPGTGGFYGYTF. In nucleotides, the CDR3 is TGTGCCTGGAGCCCAGGGACAGGGGGATTCTATGGCTACACCTTC.

The chain is built from TRBV9 and TRBJ1-2; D is unresolved. CDR1 and CDR2 (germline): SGDLS, YYNGEE. The CDR3 is made up of 13 amino acids. Deletions cut 4 bases from V and 2 bases from J, with 9 bases between. CDR3 amino acids: CASSPLENYGYTF. CDR3 bases: TGTGCCAGCAGCCCTCTAGAGAACTATGGCTACACCTTC.

This chain links TRBV5-5 with TRBJ1-3; D unclear. Germline CDR1 reads SGHKS; CDR2 reads YYEKEE (reference sequence). The CDR3 is made up of 15 amino acids. Trimming took 0 bases from V and 0 from J, leaving 7 bases between them. CDR3 DNA: TGTGCCAGCAGCTTGGACGACATCTCTGGAAACACCATATATTTT. Encoded protein: CASSLDDISGNTIYF.

V is TRBV2 and J is TRBJ1-5; maybe TRBD1 (5 bases). In germline, CDR1 is SNHLY, CDR2 FYNNEI. Trimming removed 8 bases at V and 1 base at J, with 12 bases between. There are 14 residues in the CDR3. The CDR3 DNA reads as TGTGCCAGCGGGGGACGGGGGAGCAATCAGCCCCAGCATTTT. As protein: CASGGRGSNQPQHF.